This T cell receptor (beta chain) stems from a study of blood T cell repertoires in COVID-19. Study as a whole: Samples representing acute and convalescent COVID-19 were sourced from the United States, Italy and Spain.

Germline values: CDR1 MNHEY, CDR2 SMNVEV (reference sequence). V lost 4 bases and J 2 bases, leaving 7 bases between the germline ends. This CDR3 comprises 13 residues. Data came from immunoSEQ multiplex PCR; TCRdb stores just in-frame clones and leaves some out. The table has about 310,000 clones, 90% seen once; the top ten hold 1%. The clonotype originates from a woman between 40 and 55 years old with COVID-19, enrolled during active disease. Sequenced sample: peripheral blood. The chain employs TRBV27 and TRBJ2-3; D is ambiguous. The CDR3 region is CASSYRVTDTQYF. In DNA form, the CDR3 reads TGTGCCAGCAGTTACCGCGTCACAGATACGCAGTATTTT.